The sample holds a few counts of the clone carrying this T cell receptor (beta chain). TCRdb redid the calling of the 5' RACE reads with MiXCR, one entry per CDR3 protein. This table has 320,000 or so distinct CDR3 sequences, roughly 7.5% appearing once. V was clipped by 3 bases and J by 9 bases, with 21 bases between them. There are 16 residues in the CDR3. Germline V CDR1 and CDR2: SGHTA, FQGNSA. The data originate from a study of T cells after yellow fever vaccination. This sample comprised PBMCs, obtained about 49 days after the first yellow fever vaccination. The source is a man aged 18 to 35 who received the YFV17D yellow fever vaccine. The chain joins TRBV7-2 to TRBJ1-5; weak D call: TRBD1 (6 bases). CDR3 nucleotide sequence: TGTGCCAGCAGCTTTGGGGGCGGGGCGGGAGGAGGGCCCCAGCATTTT. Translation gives CASSFGGGAGGGPQHF.